This T cell receptor (delta chain) was profiled in a study of gamma-delta T cells after stem cell transplantation. TCRdb reanalysed the RT-PCR reads with CATT. The sample has 12,000 to 15,000 delta-chain clones, roughly 30% seen once; the top ten hold about 3.8%. Comment on this clone: A read error may account for a junction end that differs from germline.

The CDR3 sequence is 19 residues long. Germline V lookup: CDR1 TSWWSYY, CDR2 QGS. The chain uses TRDV1 and TRDJ1; 10 bases line up with TRDD3. Sequences were obtained from gamma-delta T cells. This sequence originates from a human donor. It is not recorded whose cells these are; they may come from a transplant donor. The CDR3 region is CAIGESRGGDTRNADKLIF. The CDR3 DNA reads as TGTGCTATTGGGGAAAGTAGAGGGGGGGATACGCGTAATGCCGATAAACTCATCTTT.